A selection of T cell receptor beta chains follows, all from one sample in a study of PD-1 blockade in classical Hodgkin lymphoma. Data came from immunoSEQ multiplex PCR; TCRdb stores just in-frame clones and leaves some out. The sample has over 4,000 clones, around three fifths seen once. The sample in question was peripheral blood mononuclear cells (PBMCs), obtained at baseline. These receptors were collected from a human donor with classical Hodgkin lymphoma. Each CDR3 is given with its conserved first and last residue. Fields, in order: J gene, CDR3 length, D gene, V gene, clone size, CDR3 DNA, CDR3 protein. A D gene is named only where the DNA matches it firmly. Not all rows give a size; the values are once, few, many and, for expanded clones, a class.

TRBJ2-7,15,TRBD2,TRBV6-5,few,TGTGCCAGCAGTTATCATCTAGCGGAAGGGTACGAGCAGTACTTC,CASSYHLAEGYEQYF
TRBJ1-2,13,.,TRBV7-8,.,TGTGCCAGCAGCACGCCCGAGGCCAGGGTCTACACCTTC,CASSTPEARVYTF
TRBJ2-3,10,.,TRBV27,.,TGTGCCTCTAGCACAGATACGCAGTATTTT,CASSTDTQYF
TRBJ1-1,13,.,TRBV9,few,TGTGCCAGCAGCCCCCCCCGTAGGGGTGAAGCTTTCTTT,CASSPPRRGEAFF
TRBJ2-2,16,TRBD2,TRBV4-1,.,TGCGCCAGCAGCCAAGGACTAGCGGATACTACCGGGGAGCTGTTTTTT,CASSQGLADTTGELFF
TRBJ2-2,14,.,TRBV11-2,large,TGTGCCAGCAGCTCTTACAGGTTGACCGGGGAGCTGTTTTTT,CASSSYRLTGELFF
TRBJ2-1,15,.,TRBV4-2,.,TGTGCCAGCAGCTTAGCGACAGGCTACTACAATGAGCAGTTCTTC,CASSLATGYYNEQFF
TRBJ2-7,14,.,TRBV19,medium-sized,TGTGCCAGTAGTATGGTGGTAAGCTCCTACGAGCAGTACTTC,CASSMVVSSYEQYF
TRBJ1-1,11,.,TRBV6-5,few,TGTGCCAGCAGTGGAATAGCTGAAGCTTTCTTT,CASSGIAEAFF
TRBJ1-1,14,TRBD1,TRBV7-8,few,TGTGCCAGCAGCTTAGCGCGACAGGGGGCAAAAGCTTTCTTT,CASSLARQGAKAFF
TRBJ1-5,15,TRBD1,TRBV5-7,.,TGTGCCAGCAGCTACCGGGACAGAAGCAATCAGCCCCAGCATTTT,CASSYRDRSNQPQHF
TRBJ2-1,16,.,TRBV4-1,.,TGCGCCAGCAGCCAAGAAACCTTAAGTTCTCACAATGAGCAGTTCTTC,CASSQETLSSHNEQFF
TRBJ2-5,21,TRBD2,TRBV4-2,.,TGTGCCAGCAGCCAAGAGGTAGACGGGACTAGCGGGGGGGCACAGCGGGAGACCCAGTACTTC,CASSQEVDGTSGGAQRETQYF
TRBJ2-5,11,.,TRBV5-8,.,TGTGCCAGCAGCTTTGGCGGGACCCAGTACTTC,CASSFGGTQYF
TRBJ1-6,17,.,TRBV18,.,TGTGCCAGCTCTCTAGGGGTCCCAAGCTCCTATAATTCACCCCTCCACTTT,CASSLGVPSSYNSPLHF
TRBJ1-2,12,.,TRBV5-4,once,TGTGCCAGCAGCTTAGGGGAGTATGGCTACACCTTC,CASSLGEYGYTF
TRBJ2-5,15,TRBD2,TRBV5-1,.,TGCGCCAGCAGCTCTAAGCGGGGCCCCCAAGAGACCCAGTACTTC,CASSSKRGPQETQYF
TRBJ2-7,15,.,TRBV5-4,.,TGTGCCAGCAGACCATCTCGCGACAGCTCCTACGAGCAGTACTTC,CASRPSRDSSYEQYF
TRBJ1-6,15,TRBD1,TRBV6-1,.,TGTGCCAGCAGTCCCGGACAGGCCCGGACATCACCCCTCCACTTT,CASSPGQARTSPLHF
TRBJ1-5,15,.,TRBV4-3,.,TGCGCCAGCAGCCAAGTGTCTGGTAGCAATCAGCCCCAGCATTTT,CASSQVSGSNQPQHF
TRBJ1-6,13,.,TRBV21-1,few,TGTGCCAGCAGCCCCGGGGCTGGCTCACCCCTCCACTTT,CASSPGAGSPLHF
TRBJ1-1,12,.,TRBV28,.,TGTGCCAGCACCGCGGGGGGGTCAAGGGCTTTCTTT,CASTAGGSRAFF
TRBJ2-7,11,.,TRBV29-1,.,TGCAGCGTTGGTGGCGCCTACGAGCAGTACTTC,CSVGGAYEQYF
TRBJ2-7,16,.,TRBV14,.,TGTGCCAGCAGCCAAGAAAACCGGTACTTGGCGTACGAGCAGTACTTC,CASSQENRYLAYEQYF
TRBJ2-2,16,TRBD2,TRBV4-2,few,TGTGCCAGCAGCCAAGATCTGACTAGCGGGAGCGTGGAGCTGTTTTTT,CASSQDLTSGSVELFF
TRBJ2-1,16,.,TRBV7-2,.,TGTGCCAGCAGCCCCACGGAGGACTATACCTACAATGAGCAGTTCTTC,CASSPTEDYTYNEQFF
TRBJ2-1,15,TRBD1,TRBV5-4,few,TGTGCCAGCAGCTCGTCCGCGACAGGGGACTATGAGCAGTTCTTC,CASSSSATGDYEQFF
TRBJ1-5,14,.,TRBV25-1,.,TGTGCCAGCAGCCTGACAGGTGAAAATCAGCCCCAGCATTTT,CASSLTGENQPQHF
TRBJ2-5,16,.,TRBV30,.,TGTGCCTGGAGGGGGGCGGGGATCGTTCTAGGAGAGACCCAGTACTTC,CAWRGAGIVLGETQYF